This T cell receptor beta chain was sequenced for a study of beta chain features in type 1 diabetes. The study reverse transcribed the entire isolated RNA, so it sequenced expressed TCRB transcripts. TCRdb keeps only in-frame clones here, not all; method: immunoSEQ multiplex PCR. The sample has about 370,000 clones; 8.5% to 10% are singletons. V was cut by 3 bases and J by 6 bases, with 8 bases left in between. Germline-derived CDR1 and CDR2 are SEHNR and FQNEAQ (reference sequence). The CDR3 spans 13 residues. Study results and limitations: Moderately but significantly shorter TCRB CDR3s were found in Type 1 diabetes patients in all four CD4+ subsets. For cells with high TCR expression, cDNA sequencing could yield over-representation.

Comments on this clone: The antigen is unknown.

Via the markers CD45RO/CCR7/CD25/CD127/CD95/CD27, stem cell-like memory, regulatory, central memory and naive CD4+ cells were sorted. V and J are TRBV7-9 and TRBJ2-2; D uncertain. The sample was central memory CD4+ T cells from blood. The TCR comes from a man aged 25-40 years with type 1 diabetes. The DNA for the CDR3 is TGTGCCAGCAGCTTGTACGTGGCCGGGGAGCTGTTTTTT. Its translation: CASSLYVAGELFF. The full variable domain, completed using reference TRBV7-9 and TRBJ2-2, is DTGVSQNPRHKITKRGQNVTFRCDPISEHNRLYWYRQTLGQGPEFLTYFQNEAQLEKSRLLSDRFSAERPKGSFSTLEIQRTEQGDSAMYLCASSLYVAGELFFGEGSRLTVL.